A selection of T cell receptor beta chains follows, all from one sample in a study of blood T cell repertoires in COVID-19. Data came from immunoSEQ multiplex PCR; TCRdb stores just in-frame clones and leaves some out. The sample lists 120,000 to 150,000 clones, roughly 80% seen once, with over 8.5% in the top ten. Specimen: peripheral blood. These receptors were obtained from a man in his forties or fifties with active or convalescent COVID-19. The CDR3 runs from the conserved cysteine through the conserved F or W. The order of the fields is CDR3 DNA, CDR3 protein, V gene, D gene, J gene, clone size. D genes are given only for firm matches. Size is stated for part of the rows, as once, few or many counts, or as a class when the clone is expanded.

CDR3nt: TGCGCCAGCAGCCAACCAAGCGGGAATCGTTTCCGAACCGGCTACAATGAGCAGTTCTTC; CDR3aa: CASSQPSGNRFRTGYNEQFF; v_gene: TRBV4-1; d_gene: TRBD2; j_gene: TRBJ2-1; abundance: NA
CDR3nt: TGTGCCACCAGTGATGGGGGCAGGGGTGCCCAAGAGACCCAGTACTTC; CDR3aa: CATSDGGRGAQETQYF; v_gene: TRBV24-1; d_gene: NA; j_gene: TRBJ2-5; abundance: NA
CDR3nt: TGCGCCAGCAGTGAGTCGATCAGATACGAGCAGTACTTC; CDR3aa: CASSESIRYEQYF; v_gene: TRBV10-2; d_gene: NA; j_gene: TRBJ2-7; abundance: few
CDR3nt: TGTGCCAGCAGTGAGACAGGGTTTCAGCCCCAGCATTTT; CDR3aa: CASSETGFQPQHF; v_gene: TRBV12-3/TRBV12-4; d_gene: TRBD1; j_gene: TRBJ1-5; abundance: NA
CDR3nt: TGTGCCATCAGCCTCTGGACAGGGAGCTCTGGGGCCAACGTCCTGACTTTC; CDR3aa: CAISLWTGSSGANVLTF; v_gene: TRBV10-3; d_gene: TRBD1; j_gene: TRBJ2-6; abundance: NA
CDR3nt: TGTGCCAGCAGTTTATATGCAGGGGGAGGAGGCTACACCTTC; CDR3aa: CASSLYAGGGGYTF; v_gene: TRBV28; d_gene: TRBD1; j_gene: TRBJ1-2; abundance: NA
CDR3nt: TGTGCCATCAACCCCGGGACTAGCGGCACAGATACGCAGTATTTT; CDR3aa: CAINPGTSGTDTQYF; v_gene: TRBV10-3; d_gene: TRBD2; j_gene: TRBJ2-3; abundance: NA
CDR3nt: TGTGCCAGCAGTTTCGTAACGTCGACTAGCCCCTCCTACGAGCAGTACTTC; CDR3aa: CASSFVTSTSPSYEQYF; v_gene: TRBV27; d_gene: TRBD2; j_gene: TRBJ2-7; abundance: few
CDR3nt: TGTGCCAGCAGTTACTCTTCGGGGGGGAATCAGCCCCAGCATTTT; CDR3aa: CASSYSSGGNQPQHF; v_gene: TRBV6-5; d_gene: NA; j_gene: TRBJ1-5; abundance: NA
CDR3nt: TGTGCCTGGAGCGCAGGGGGGGATACGCAGTATTTT; CDR3aa: CAWSAGGDTQYF; v_gene: TRBV30; d_gene: NA; j_gene: TRBJ2-3; abundance: NA
CDR3nt: TGTGCCAGCAGCCCCCGAGGTGGAGGGAGGGAAAACATTCAGTACTTC; CDR3aa: CASSPRGGGRENIQYF; v_gene: TRBV7-3; d_gene: TRBD2; j_gene: TRBJ2-4; abundance: NA
CDR3nt: TGTGCCAGTAGTCCCCCCGCTGCAGGGGTTTATAGCAATCAGCCCCAGCATTTT; CDR3aa: CASSPPAAGVYSNQPQHF; v_gene: TRBV19; d_gene: NA; j_gene: TRBJ1-5; abundance: NA
CDR3nt: TGTGCCAGCACCCGAGACCGGGACAGGGGGGAAACCCTCCACTTT; CDR3aa: CASTRDRDRGETLHF; v_gene: TRBV6-5; d_gene: TRBD1; j_gene: TRBJ1-6; abundance: NA
CDR3nt: TGTGCCAGCAGCTCCGGACAGGGTCTCGGGGAGCTGTTTTTT; CDR3aa: CASSSGQGLGELFF; v_gene: TRBV7-9; d_gene: TRBD1; j_gene: TRBJ2-2; abundance: NA
CDR3nt: TGTGCCAGCAGTTTAACCTGGACTAGCGGGAGTGTAAATGAGCAGTTCTTC; CDR3aa: CASSLTWTSGSVNEQFF; v_gene: TRBV27; d_gene: TRBD2; j_gene: TRBJ2-1; abundance: NA
CDR3nt: TGTGCCAGCAGCCACCCAGGGCCCGGGGAGCTGTTTTTT; CDR3aa: CASSHPGPGELFF; v_gene: TRBV11-1; d_gene: NA; j_gene: TRBJ2-2; abundance: NA
CDR3nt: TGTGCCAGCAGCTTAGGATTAGAGGTGAACTACGAGCAGTACTTC; CDR3aa: CASSLGLEVNYEQYF; v_gene: TRBV7-8; d_gene: NA; j_gene: TRBJ2-7; abundance: NA
CDR3nt: TGTGCCAGCAGCCGCTCTCACACTGAAGCTTTCTTT; CDR3aa: CASSRSHTEAFF; v_gene: TRBV7-8; d_gene: NA; j_gene: TRBJ1-1; abundance: once
CDR3nt: TGTGCCAGCAGTTCCCAGGTAGCTGGAAACACCATATATTTT; CDR3aa: CASSSQVAGNTIYF; v_gene: TRBV28; d_gene: NA; j_gene: TRBJ1-3; abundance: NA
CDR3nt: TGTGCCAGTAGTGCTGGGCGATGGAACACTGAAGCTTTCTTT; CDR3aa: CASSAGRWNTEAFF; v_gene: TRBV19; d_gene: NA; j_gene: TRBJ1-1; abundance: NA
CDR3nt: TGTGCCAGCAGCCGGACAGGCTTCATGGATACGCAGTATTTT; CDR3aa: CASSRTGFMDTQYF; v_gene: TRBV7-8; d_gene: TRBD1; j_gene: TRBJ2-3; abundance: NA
CDR3nt: TGTGCCAGCAGCCCTCAACTGACAGGGGTGAGAACTGAAGCTTTCTTT; CDR3aa: CASSPQLTGVRTEAFF; v_gene: TRBV7-9; d_gene: TRBD1; j_gene: TRBJ1-1; abundance: once
CDR3nt: TGTGCCAGCGGGGGGCAAGAGACCCAGTACTTC; CDR3aa: CASGGQETQYF; v_gene: TRBV7-9; d_gene: NA; j_gene: TRBJ2-5; abundance: NA
CDR3nt: TGTGCCAGCAGCCTAAGCACAGATACGCAGTATTTT; CDR3aa: CASSLSTDTQYF; v_gene: TRBV7-2; d_gene: NA; j_gene: TRBJ2-3; abundance: NA
CDR3nt: TGTGCCAGCAGAGCGACAGGGGGTAGGGAAAACATTCAGTACTTC; CDR3aa: CASRATGGRENIQYF; v_gene: TRBV28; d_gene: TRBD1; j_gene: TRBJ2-4; abundance: NA
CDR3nt: TGTGCCAGCTCACCACCGGCCAGGGGATATGGCTACACCTTC; CDR3aa: CASSPPARGYGYTF; v_gene: TRBV18; d_gene: NA; j_gene: TRBJ1-2; abundance: NA
CDR3nt: TGTGCCAGCAGTCCTGATACGACAGGGGGCCGAGAAAAACTGTTTTTT; CDR3aa: CASSPDTTGGREKLFF; v_gene: TRBV28; d_gene: TRBD1; j_gene: TRBJ1-4; abundance: NA
CDR3nt: TGTGCCATCAGGGGGGGACAGACTTACGAGCAGTACTTC; CDR3aa: CAIRGGQTYEQYF; v_gene: TRBV10-3; d_gene: NA; j_gene: TRBJ2-7; abundance: few
CDR3nt: TGTGCCAGCAGCCCGGGGGACAGGGGTTCCTATAATTCACCCCTCCACTTT; CDR3aa: CASSPGDRGSYNSPLHF; v_gene: TRBV9; d_gene: TRBD1; j_gene: TRBJ1-6; abundance: NA
CDR3nt: TGTGCGTCGGGGGGAGAGACCCAGTACTTC; CDR3aa: CASGGETQYF; v_gene: TRBV30; d_gene: TRBD2; j_gene: TRBJ2-5; abundance: NA
CDR3nt: TGTGCCAGCTCACCAAACGGGGGAGCAGCCGTCAATGAGCAGTTCTTC; CDR3aa: CASSPNGGAAVNEQFF; v_gene: TRBV18; d_gene: NA; j_gene: TRBJ2-1; abundance: once
CDR3nt: TGTGCCAGCAGCGCAGGGGGCGCAGGCACAGATACGCAGTATTTT; CDR3aa: CASSAGGAGTDTQYF; v_gene: TRBV9; d_gene: TRBD1; j_gene: TRBJ2-3; abundance: NA
CDR3nt: TGTGCCAGCAGCTCTCAGGGGTTCGTGTACTATGGCTACACCTTC; CDR3aa: CASSSQGFVYYGYTF; v_gene: TRBV5-8; d_gene: NA; j_gene: TRBJ1-2; abundance: NA
CDR3nt: TGTGCCAGCAGTTACGACAGGGGGCAATCCTACGAGCAGTACTTC; CDR3aa: CASSYDRGQSYEQYF; v_gene: TRBV5-4; d_gene: TRBD1; j_gene: TRBJ2-7; abundance: NA
CDR3nt: TGTGCCAGAAGCCGAAATAGAATCTTAGTACCCGGGGAGCTGTTTTTT; CDR3aa: CARSRNRILVPGELFF; v_gene: TRBV5-3; d_gene: NA; j_gene: TRBJ2-2; abundance: few
CDR3nt: TGTGCCAGCAGCTCCGGGACATTCCGGGCTTCCCTCCACTTT; CDR3aa: CASSSGTFRASLHF; v_gene: TRBV5-4; d_gene: NA; j_gene: TRBJ1-6; abundance: few
CDR3nt: TGCAGCGCCGAATCGGGGGTCGAGACCCAGTACTTC; CDR3aa: CSAESGVETQYF; v_gene: TRBV29-1; d_gene: NA; j_gene: TRBJ2-5; abundance: NA
CDR3nt: TGTGCCAGCAGCGTAGAGGGACAGGGGGAGACCCAGTACTTC; CDR3aa: CASSVEGQGETQYF; v_gene: TRBV9; d_gene: TRBD1; j_gene: TRBJ2-5; abundance: once
CDR3nt: TGTGCCAGCAGCCAGGGGGCAGCTAACTATGGCTACACCTTC; CDR3aa: CASSQGAANYGYTF; v_gene: TRBV3-1/TRBV3-2; d_gene: NA; j_gene: TRBJ1-2; abundance: NA
CDR3nt: TGTGCCAGCAGCATGGGATGGACAGGGGCCTATGGCTACACCTTC; CDR3aa: CASSMGWTGAYGYTF; v_gene: TRBV5-6; d_gene: TRBD1; j_gene: TRBJ1-2; abundance: NA
CDR3nt: TGTGCCAGCACCTCGGGGGGGATGAGGGTTAGGGGCTACACCTTC; CDR3aa: CASTSGGMRVRGYTF; v_gene: TRBV28; d_gene: NA; j_gene: TRBJ1-2; abundance: NA
CDR3nt: TGTGCCAGCAAGGACAACCTTCAGCCCCAGCATTTT; CDR3aa: CASKDNLQPQHF; v_gene: TRBV2; d_gene: NA; j_gene: TRBJ1-5; abundance: NA